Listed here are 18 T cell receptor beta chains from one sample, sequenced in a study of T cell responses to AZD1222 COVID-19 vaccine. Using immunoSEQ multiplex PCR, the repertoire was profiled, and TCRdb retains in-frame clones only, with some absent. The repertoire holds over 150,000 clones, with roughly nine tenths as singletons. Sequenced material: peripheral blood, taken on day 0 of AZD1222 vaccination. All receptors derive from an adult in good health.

CDR3 sequence reads: CASSNRDGRTEAFF. The CDR3 DNA reads as TGTGCCAGCTCCAACCGGGACGGACGAACTGAAGCTTTCTTT. This chain joins TRBV6-5 and TRBJ1-1; perhaps TRBD1 as D (5 bases). From germline, CDR1 is MNHEY and CDR2 SVGAGI. The CDR3 covers 14 residues. V lost 8 bases to trimming and J lost 5 bases, with 18 bases between them.

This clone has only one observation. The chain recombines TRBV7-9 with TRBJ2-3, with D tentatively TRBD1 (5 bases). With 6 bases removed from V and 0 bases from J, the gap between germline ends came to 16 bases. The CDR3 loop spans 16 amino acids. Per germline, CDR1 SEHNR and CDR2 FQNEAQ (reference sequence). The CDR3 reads CASRQGRFGSTDTQYF. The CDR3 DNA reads TGTGCCAGCAGGCAGGGCAGGTTCGGGAGCACAGATACGCAGTATTTT.

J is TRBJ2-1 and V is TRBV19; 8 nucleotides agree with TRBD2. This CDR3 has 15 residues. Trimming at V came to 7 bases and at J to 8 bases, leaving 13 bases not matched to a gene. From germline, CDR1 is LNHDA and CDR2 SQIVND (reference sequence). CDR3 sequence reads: CASMRGLAGAHEQFF. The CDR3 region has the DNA TGTGCCAGTATGAGGGGCCTAGCGGGTGCCCATGAGCAGTTCTTC.

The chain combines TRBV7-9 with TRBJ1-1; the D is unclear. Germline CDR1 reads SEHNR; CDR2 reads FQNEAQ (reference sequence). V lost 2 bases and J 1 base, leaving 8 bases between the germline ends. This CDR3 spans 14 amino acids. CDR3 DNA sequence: TGTGCCAGCAGCTTAAGGCAGGAGAACACTGAAGCTTTCTTT. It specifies CASSLRQENTEAFF. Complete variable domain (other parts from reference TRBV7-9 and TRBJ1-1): DTGVSQNPRHKITKRGQNVTFRCDPISEHNRLYWYRQTLGQGPEFLTYFQNEAQLEKSRLLSDRFSAERPKGSFSTLEIQRTEQGDSAMYLCASSLRQENTEAFFGQGTRLTVV.

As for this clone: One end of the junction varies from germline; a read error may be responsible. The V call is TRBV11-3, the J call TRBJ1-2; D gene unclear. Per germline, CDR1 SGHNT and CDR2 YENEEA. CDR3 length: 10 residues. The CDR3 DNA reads TGTGCCAGCTCCGATGTCCGGATTATCTTC. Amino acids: CASSDVRIIF.

The CDR3 DNA follows: TGTGCCAGCAGTTACGGGGCTAACCCCTACAATGAGCAGTTCTTC. Protein product: CASSYGANPYNEQFF. V and J are TRBV6-5 and TRBJ2-1; a possible D gene is TRBD1 (5 bases). Germline values: CDR1 MNHEY, CDR2 SVGAGI. The CDR3 contains 15 residues. With 2 bases removed from V and 2 bases from J, the gap between germline ends came to 10 bases.

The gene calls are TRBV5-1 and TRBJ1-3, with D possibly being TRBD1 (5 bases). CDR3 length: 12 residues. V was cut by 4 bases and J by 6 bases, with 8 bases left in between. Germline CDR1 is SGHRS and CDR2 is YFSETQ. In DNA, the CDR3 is TGCGCCAGCAGCCAGGGAGAAAACACCATATATTTT. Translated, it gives CASSQGENTIYF.

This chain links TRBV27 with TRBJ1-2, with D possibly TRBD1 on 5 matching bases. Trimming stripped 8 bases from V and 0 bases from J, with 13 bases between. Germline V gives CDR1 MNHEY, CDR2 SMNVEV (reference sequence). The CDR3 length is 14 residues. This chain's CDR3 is CASALQGPNYGYTF. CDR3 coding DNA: TGTGCCAGCGCTCTCCAGGGACCTAACTATGGCTACACCTTC.

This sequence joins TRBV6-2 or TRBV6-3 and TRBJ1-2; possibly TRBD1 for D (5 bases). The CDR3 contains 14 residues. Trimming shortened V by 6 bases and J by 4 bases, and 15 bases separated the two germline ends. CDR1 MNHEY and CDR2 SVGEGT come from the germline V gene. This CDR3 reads CASSRPQGTYGYTF. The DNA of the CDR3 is TGTGCCAGCAGCCGCCCCCAGGGAACCTATGGCTACACCTTC.

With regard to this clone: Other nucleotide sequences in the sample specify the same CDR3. The CDR3 DNA sequence: TGTGCCAGCAGCTCGGGACAGGGAAACACCGGGGAGCTGTTTTTT. Its translation is CASSSGQGNTGELFF. This chain joins TRBV7-9 and TRBJ2-2, with 9 bases that match TRBD1. The germline CDR1 and CDR2 sequences are SEHNR and FQNEAQ (reference sequence). The CDR3 length is 15 residues. V trimming: 4 bases; J trimming: 2 bases; junction bases outside the gene matches: 2.

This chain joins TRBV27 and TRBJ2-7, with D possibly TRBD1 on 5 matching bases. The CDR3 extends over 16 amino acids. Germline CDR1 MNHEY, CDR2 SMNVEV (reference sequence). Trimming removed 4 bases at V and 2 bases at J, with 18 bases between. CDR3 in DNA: TGTGCCAGCAGTTCGCGTGAAAGGGGAAGGGCCTACGAGCAGTACTTC. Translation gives CASSSRERGRAYEQYF.

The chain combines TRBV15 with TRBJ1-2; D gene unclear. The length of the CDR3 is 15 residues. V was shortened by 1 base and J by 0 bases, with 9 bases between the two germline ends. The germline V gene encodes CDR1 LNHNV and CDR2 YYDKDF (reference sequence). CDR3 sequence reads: CATSRGRSANYGYTF. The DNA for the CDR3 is TGTGCCACCAGCAGAGGTAGAAGTGCTAACTATGGCTACACCTTC. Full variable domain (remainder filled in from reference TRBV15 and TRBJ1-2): DAMVIQNPRYQVTQFGKPVTLSCSQTLNHNVMYWYQQKSSQAPKLLFHYYDKDFNNEADTPDNFQSRRPNTSFCFLDIRSPGLGDTAMYLCATSRGRSANYGYTFGSGTRLTVV.

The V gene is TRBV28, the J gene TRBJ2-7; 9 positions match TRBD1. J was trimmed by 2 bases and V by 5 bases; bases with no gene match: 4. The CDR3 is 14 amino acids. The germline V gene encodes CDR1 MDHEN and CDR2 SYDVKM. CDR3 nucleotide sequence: TGTGCCAGCAGTCCGGGACAGGGTCCCTACGAGCAGTACTTC. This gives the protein CASSPGQGPYEQYF.

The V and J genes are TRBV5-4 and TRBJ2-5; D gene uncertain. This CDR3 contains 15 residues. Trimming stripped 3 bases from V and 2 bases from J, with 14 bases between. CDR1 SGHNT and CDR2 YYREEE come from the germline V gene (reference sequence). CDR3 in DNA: TGTGCCAGCAGCTCCCTGGCAGCTACACAAGAGACCCAGTACTTC. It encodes CASSSLAATQETQYF.

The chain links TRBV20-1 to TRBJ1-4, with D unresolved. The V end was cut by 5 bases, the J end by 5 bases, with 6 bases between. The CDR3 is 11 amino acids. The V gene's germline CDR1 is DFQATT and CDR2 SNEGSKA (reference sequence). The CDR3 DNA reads TGCAGTGCTCCCAGGAATGAAAAACTGTTTTTT. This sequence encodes CSAPRNEKLFF.

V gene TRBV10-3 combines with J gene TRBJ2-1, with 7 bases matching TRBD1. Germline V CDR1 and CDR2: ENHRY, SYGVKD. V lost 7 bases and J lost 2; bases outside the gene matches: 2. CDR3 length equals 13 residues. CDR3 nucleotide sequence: TGTGCCATCAAGGACAGGACCTACAATGAGCAGTTCTTC. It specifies CAIKDRTYNEQFF.

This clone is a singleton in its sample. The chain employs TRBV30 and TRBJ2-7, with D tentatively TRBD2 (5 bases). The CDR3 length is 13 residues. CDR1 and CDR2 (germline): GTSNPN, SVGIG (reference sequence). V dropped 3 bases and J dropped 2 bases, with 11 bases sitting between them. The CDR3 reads CAWSRPGAYEQYF. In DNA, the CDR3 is TGTGCCTGGAGCCGTCCCGGGGCCTACGAGCAGTACTTC.

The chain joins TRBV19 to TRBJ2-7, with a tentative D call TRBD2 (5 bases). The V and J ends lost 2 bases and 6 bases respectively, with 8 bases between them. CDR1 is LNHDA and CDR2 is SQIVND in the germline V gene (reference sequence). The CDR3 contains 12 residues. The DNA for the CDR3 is TGTGCCAGTAGTATACGAGGGCGCGAGCAGTACTTC. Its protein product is CASSIRGREQYF.